The source of this TCR beta chain is a study of glioma-infiltrating T cells. This clonotype was counted many times. No antigen is known for it. Notes on the study in general: Gliomas, especially low-grade, showed above-expected tissue-blood divergence; non-neoplastic patients showed below. Tissue and blood shared very few CDR3 sequences.

Amplification of TCR alpha and beta CDR3 regions from RNA used iRepertoire nested multiplex PCR. TCRdb used MiXCR to reprocess the multiplex PCR reads, holding one entry per CDR3 protein. The sample consists of fewer than 200,000 distinct CDR3 sequences, 32% of them appearing once. This clonotype originated in a human donor with low-grade glioma or glioblastoma, undergoing nonglioma brain surgery, or in good health (not recorded which). Sample: glioma tissue, nonneoplastic brain tissue, or PBMCs (not recorded which).

The CDR3 coding sequence is TGTGCCAGCAGCTTACAGGGAATTGCCGCAGCAGATACGCAGTATTTT. Translation: CASSLQGIAAADTQYF. This chain links TRBV7-2 with TRBJ2-3; tentatively, D is TRBD1 (5 bases). This CDR3 is built from 16 residues. Germline V gives CDR1 SGHTA, CDR2 FQGNSA. V was trimmed by 2 bases and J by 4 bases, leaving 16 bases between them.